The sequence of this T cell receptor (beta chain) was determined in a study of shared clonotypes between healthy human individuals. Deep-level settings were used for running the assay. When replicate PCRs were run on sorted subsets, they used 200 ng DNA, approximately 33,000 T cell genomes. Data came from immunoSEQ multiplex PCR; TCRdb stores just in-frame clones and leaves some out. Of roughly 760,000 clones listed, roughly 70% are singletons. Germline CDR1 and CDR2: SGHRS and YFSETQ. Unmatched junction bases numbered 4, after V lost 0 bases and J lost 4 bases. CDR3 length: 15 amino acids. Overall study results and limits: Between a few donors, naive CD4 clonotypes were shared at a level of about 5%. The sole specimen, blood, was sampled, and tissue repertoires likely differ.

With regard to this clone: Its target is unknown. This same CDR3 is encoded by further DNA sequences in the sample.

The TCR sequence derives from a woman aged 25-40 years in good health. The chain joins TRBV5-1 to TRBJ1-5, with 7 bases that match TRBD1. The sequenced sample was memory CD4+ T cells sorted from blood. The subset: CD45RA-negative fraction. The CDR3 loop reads CASSLEGAGNQPQHF. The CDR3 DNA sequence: TGCGCCAGCAGCTTGGAGGGGGCAGGAAATCAGCCCCAGCATTTT.